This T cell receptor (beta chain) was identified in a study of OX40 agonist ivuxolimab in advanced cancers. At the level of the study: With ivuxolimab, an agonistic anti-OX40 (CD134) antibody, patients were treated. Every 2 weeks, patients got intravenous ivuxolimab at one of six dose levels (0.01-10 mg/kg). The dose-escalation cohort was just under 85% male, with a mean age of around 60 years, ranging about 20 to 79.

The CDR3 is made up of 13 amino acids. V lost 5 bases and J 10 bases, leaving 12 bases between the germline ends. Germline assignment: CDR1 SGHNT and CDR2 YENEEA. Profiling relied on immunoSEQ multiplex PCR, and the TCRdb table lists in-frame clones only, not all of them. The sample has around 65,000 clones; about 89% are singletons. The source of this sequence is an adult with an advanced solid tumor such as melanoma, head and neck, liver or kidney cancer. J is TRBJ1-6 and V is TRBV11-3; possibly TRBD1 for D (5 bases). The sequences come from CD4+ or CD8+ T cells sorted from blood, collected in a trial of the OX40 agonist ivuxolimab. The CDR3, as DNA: TGTGCCAGCAGCCCGGACAAGACCTCACCCCTCCACTTT. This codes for CASSPDKTSPLHF.